This TCR beta chain was obtained from a study of siplizumab effects on memory and regulatory T cells. Points from the study as a whole: Poor capture below about 10^-5 frequency left most alloreactive clones unmapped to unstimulated subsets. Siplizumab led to significantly less abundant alloreactive sequences that could be traced back to unstimulated CD4+ memory cells. Many proliferating CD4+ or CD8+ clones remained unclassified. Roughly 75-97% of them could not be assigned either a naive or a memory phenotype. Naive T cells looked more diverse than memory cells and looked like major alloresponse contributors.

This clone was detected a few times. The antigen remains undetermined. The V segment lost 8 bases and the J segment 5 bases; nucleotides outside the gene matches: 8. The length of the CDR3 is 13 residues. From germline, CDR1 is MGHDK and CDR2 SYGVNS. Some clones are missing from TCRdb's copy, which holds only in-frame ones; the method was immunoSEQ multiplex PCR. The table has 85,000 to 90,000 clones, approximately 90% seen once. Sequencing was performed on CD4+ T cells sorted from blood. This chain uses TRBV25-1 with TRBJ2-5; 7 bases line up with TRBD1. The source of this sequence is a human donor in good health. The DNA for the CDR3 is TGTGCCAGCGGAAAACAGGGGCCGGAGACCCAGTACTTC. Protein product: CASGKQGPETQYF.